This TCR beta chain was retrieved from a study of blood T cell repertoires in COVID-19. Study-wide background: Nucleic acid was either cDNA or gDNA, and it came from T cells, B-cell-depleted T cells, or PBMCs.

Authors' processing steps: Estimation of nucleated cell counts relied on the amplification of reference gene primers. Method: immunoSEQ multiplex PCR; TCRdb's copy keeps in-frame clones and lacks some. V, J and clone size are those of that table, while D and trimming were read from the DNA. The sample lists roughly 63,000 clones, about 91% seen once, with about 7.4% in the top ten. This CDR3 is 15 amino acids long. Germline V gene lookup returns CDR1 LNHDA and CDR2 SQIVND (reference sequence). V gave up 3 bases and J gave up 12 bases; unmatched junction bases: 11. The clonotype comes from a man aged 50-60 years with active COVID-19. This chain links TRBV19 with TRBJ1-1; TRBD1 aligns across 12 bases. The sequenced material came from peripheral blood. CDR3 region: CASSIKPGQGAASFF. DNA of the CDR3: TGTGCCAGTAGTATTAAGCCGGGACAGGGGGCGGCATCTTTCTTT.